The present T cell receptor beta chain was sequenced within a study of shared clonotypes between healthy human individuals. CD45RO-negative, CCR7-positively selected cells formed the naive CD8 fraction, excluding terminally differentiated effector memory CD45RA+ cells. Study results and caveats: Unshared clonotypes carried lower generation probabilities than those common to all four donors. Compared with memory subsets, naive subsets generally had larger estimated richness.

Of note for this clone: Antigen: not known.

Measured with immunoSEQ multiplex PCR; TCRdb has only the in-frame clones, and not every one. Counted here are a few million clones, over 85% occurring once; the ten biggest clones make up more than 1.5%. J gave up 6 bases and V 7 bases, and 5 bases lay outside the gene matches. The CDR3 has 12 residues. Germline assignment: CDR1 SQVTM and CDR2 ANQGSEA. This clonotype was sampled from a man between 18 and 29 years old in good health. Some clones in this sample may be carry-over from other donors' samples. The V call is TRBV29-1, the J call TRBJ2-2, with 7 bases identical to TRBD2. Sequenced: naive CD8+ T cells from PBMCs. CDR3 protein: CSALGGSGELFF. The CDR3 nucleotides are TGCAGCGCCCTGGGGGGGTCCGGGGAGCTGTTTTTT.